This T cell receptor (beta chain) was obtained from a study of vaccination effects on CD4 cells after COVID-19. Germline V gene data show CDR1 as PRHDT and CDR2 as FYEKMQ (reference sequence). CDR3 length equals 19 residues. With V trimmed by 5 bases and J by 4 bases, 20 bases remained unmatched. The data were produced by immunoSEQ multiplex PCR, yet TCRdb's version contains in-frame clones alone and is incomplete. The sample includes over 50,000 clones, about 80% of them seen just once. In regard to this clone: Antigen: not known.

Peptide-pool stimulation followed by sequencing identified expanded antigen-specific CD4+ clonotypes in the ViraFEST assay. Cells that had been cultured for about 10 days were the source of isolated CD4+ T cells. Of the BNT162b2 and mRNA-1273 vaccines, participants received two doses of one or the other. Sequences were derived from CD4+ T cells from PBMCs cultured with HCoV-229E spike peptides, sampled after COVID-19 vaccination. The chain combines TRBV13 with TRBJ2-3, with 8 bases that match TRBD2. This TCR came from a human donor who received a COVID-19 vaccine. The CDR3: CASSLRTPGLGFRADTQYF. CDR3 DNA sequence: TGTGCCAGCAGCCTCAGAACTCCGGGACTAGGGTTCAGGGCAGATACGCAGTATTTT.